A selection of T cell receptor beta chains follows, all from one sample in a study of T cells in Graves' hyperthyroidism and ophthalmopathy. TCRdb re-called the multiplex PCR reads through MiXCR, storing one row per CDR3 protein. Of hundreds of thousands of distinct CDR3 sequences listed, roughly 17% are singletons. Sequenced sample: blood. The receptors stem from a woman in her 30s with Graves' hyperthyroidism. The CDR3 runs from the conserved cysteine through the conserved F or W. The D gene is left open where the match is weak. Size values are once, few and many counts, or a class for expanded clones, and some rows have none.

size	D	J	V	DNA	CDR3
few	TRBD2	TRBJ2-7	TRBV27	TGTGCCAGCAGCCGGACTAGCGGGAGATATGCCTACGAGCAGTACTTC	CASSRTSGRYAYEQYF
many	.	TRBJ2-3	TRBV7-3	TGTGCCAGCAGCTTGATGTCCCGCACAGATACGCAGTATTTT	CASSLMSRTDTQYF
.	.	TRBJ2-5	TRBV19	TGTGCCAGTAGCCCACAGCCCACCGAAAAAGAGACCCAGTACTTC	CASSPQPTEKETQYF
many	.	TRBJ2-5	TRBV20-1	TGCAGTGCTAGAGTCCCGCGGGAGACCCAGTACTTC	CSARVPRETQYF
.	.	TRBJ1-2	TRBV4-1	TGCGCCAGCAGCCAAGGATCAACCCGGGATCCCCGGGGCTACACCTTC	CASSQGSTRDPRGYTF
.	TRBD1	TRBJ1-6	TRBV11-2	TGTGCCAGCAGCCAGGACAGGGGATATAATTCACCCCTCCACTTT	CASSQDRGYNSPLHF
few	TRBD2	TRBJ2-2	TRBV11-2	TGTGCCAGCAGCTTCACTAGCGGGAGCCCTGGAACCGGGGAGCTGTTTTTT	CASSFTSGSPGTGELFF
.	TRBD1	TRBJ2-7	TRBV28	TGTGCCAGCAGTCCACCTTACCGGGACAGGGCCTACGAGCAGTACTTC	CASSPPYRDRAYEQYF
.	.	TRBJ1-6	TRBV7-3	TGTGCCAGCAGCTTAGGCATCGGGAATTCACCCCTCCACTTT	CASSLGIGNSPLHF
few	.	TRBJ2-7	TRBV2	TGTGCCAGCAGTGAAGCGCTTCGAGGACAGACTCGAGGAAGGCCCTACGAGCAGTACTTC	CASSEALRGQTRGRPYEQYF
many	TRBD1	TRBJ2-3	TRBV20-1	TGCAGTGCTAGAGCGGTGACGACAGGGGTGCGGACAGATACGCAGTATTTT	CSARAVTTGVRTDTQYF